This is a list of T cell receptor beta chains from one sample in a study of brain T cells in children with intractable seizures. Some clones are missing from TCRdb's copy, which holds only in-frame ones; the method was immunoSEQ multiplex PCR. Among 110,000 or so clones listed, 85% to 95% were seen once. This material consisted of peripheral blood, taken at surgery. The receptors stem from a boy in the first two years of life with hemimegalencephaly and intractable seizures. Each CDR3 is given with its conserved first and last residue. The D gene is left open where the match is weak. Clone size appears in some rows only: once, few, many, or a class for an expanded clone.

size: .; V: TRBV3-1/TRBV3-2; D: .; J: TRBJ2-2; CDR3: CASSHTRELFF; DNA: TGTGCCAGCAGCCATACCAGGGAGCTGTTTTTT
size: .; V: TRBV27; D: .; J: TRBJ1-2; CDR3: CASSPALRGGYTF; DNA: TGTGCCAGCAGCCCGGCCCTTAGGGGTGGCTACACCTTC
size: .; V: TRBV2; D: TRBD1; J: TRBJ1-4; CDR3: CASSQQGGEEKLFF; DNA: TGTGCCAGCAGTCAACAGGGGGGGGAGGAAAAACTGTTTTTT
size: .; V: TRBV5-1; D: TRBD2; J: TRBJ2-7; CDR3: CASSLRGAGVAYEQYF; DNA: TGCGCCAGCAGTTTGCGGGGAGCGGGAGTGGCCTACGAGCAGTACTTC
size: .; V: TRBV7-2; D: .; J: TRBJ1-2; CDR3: CASSWGSAGWGNGYTF; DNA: TGTGCCAGCAGCTGGGGGTCAGCAGGGTGGGGGAACGGCTACACCTTC
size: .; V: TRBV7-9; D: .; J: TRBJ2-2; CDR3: CASSPAARNPGELFF; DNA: TGTGCCAGCAGCCCAGCGGCTAGGAACCCCGGGGAGCTGTTTTTT
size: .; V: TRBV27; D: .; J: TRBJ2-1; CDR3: CASSFLLSGTQFF; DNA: TGTGCCAGCAGTTTTCTTTTATCCGGGACGCAGTTCTTC
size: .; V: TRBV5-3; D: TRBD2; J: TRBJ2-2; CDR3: CARSDKREGNTGELFF; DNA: TGTGCCAGAAGTGATAAGCGGGAGGGGAACACCGGGGAGCTGTTTTTT
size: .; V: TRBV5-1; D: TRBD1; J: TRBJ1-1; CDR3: CASSLTGAEAFF; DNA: TGCGCCAGCAGCTTGACAGGGGCTGAAGCTTTCTTT
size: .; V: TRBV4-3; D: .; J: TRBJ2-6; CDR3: CASSQEAVTNSGANVLTF; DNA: TGCGCCAGCAGCCAAGAAGCAGTAACCAACTCTGGGGCCAACGTCCTGACTTTC
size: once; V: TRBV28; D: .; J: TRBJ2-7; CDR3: CASSFGGASDYEQYF; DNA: TGTGCCAGCAGTTTTGGGGGGGCGAGTGATTACGAGCAGTACTTC
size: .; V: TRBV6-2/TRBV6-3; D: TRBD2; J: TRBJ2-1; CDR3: CASSGRASGRNEQFF; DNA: TGTGCCAGCAGTGGCCGGGCTAGCGGGAGGAATGAGCAGTTCTTC
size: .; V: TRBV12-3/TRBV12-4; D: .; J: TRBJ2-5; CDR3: CASSRSSRETQYF; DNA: TGTGCCAGCAGCCGATCGTCGAGGGAGACCCAGTACTTC
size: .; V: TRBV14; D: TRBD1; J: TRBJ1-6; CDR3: CASSQETGGPYNSPLHF; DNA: TGTGCCAGCAGCCAAGAGACAGGGGGCCCCTATAATTCACCCCTCCACTTT
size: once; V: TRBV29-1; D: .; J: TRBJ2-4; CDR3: CSVEVGGLKSELAKNIQYF; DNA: TGCAGCGTTGAAGTCGGGGGCCTCAAGTCTGAGTTGGCCAAAAACATTCAGTACTTC
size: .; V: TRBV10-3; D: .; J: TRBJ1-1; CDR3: CAIRTGVDLMNTEAFF; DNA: TGTGCCATCAGGACAGGAGTGGATCTCATGAACACTGAAGCTTTCTTT
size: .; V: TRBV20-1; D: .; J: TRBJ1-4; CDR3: CSASVYREDFTKNFF; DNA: TGCAGTGCTAGTGTCTACAGGGAGGATTTTACCAAGAATTTTTTT
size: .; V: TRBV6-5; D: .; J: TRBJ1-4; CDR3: CASSYLVKEKLFF; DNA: TGTGCCAGCAGTTACCTTGTAAAGGAAAAACTGTTTTTT
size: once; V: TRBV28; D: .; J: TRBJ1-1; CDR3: CAGGNTEAFF; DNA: TGTGCCGGGGGGAACACTGAAGCTTTCTTT
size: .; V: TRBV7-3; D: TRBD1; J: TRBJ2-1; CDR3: CASSLGDRAYNEQFF; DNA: TGTGCCAGCAGCTTGGGGGACAGGGCATACAATGAGCAGTTCTTC
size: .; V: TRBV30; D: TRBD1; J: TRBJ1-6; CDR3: CAWRGQGTNNSPLHF; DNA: TGTGCCTGGAGGGGACAGGGGACTAATAATTCACCCCTCCACTTT
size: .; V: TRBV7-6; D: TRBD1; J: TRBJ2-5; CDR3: CASSLGRDRYQETQYF; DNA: TGTGCCAGCAGCTTAGGCCGGGACAGGTACCAAGAGACCCAGTACTTC
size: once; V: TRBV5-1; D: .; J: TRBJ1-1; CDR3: CASRPYLGTEAFF; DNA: TGCGCCAGCAGACCCTACTTAGGGACTGAAGCTTTCTTT
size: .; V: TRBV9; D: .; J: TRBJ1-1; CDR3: CASNRRALNTEAFF; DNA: TGTGCCAGCAATAGGAGAGCCCTTAACACTGAAGCTTTCTTT
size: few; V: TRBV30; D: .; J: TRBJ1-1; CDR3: CAWRRQGNTEAFF; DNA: TGTGCCTGGAGAAGGCAGGGGAACACTGAAGCTTTCTTT
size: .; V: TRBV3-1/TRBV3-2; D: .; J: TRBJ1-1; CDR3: CASSQGRDTEAFF; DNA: TGTGCCAGCAGCCAAGGGAGGGACACTGAAGCTTTCTTT
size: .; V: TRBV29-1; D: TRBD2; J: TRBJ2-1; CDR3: CSVEDGSGSWDNEQFF; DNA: TGCAGCGTTGAAGATGGAAGCGGGAGTTGGGACAATGAGCAGTTCTTC
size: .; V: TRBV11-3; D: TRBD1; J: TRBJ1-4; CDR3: CASSGQGYEKLFF; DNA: TGTGCCAGCAGCGGACAGGGGTATGAAAAACTGTTTTTT
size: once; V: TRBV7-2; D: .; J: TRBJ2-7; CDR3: CASSLTRADEQYF; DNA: TGTGCCAGCAGCCTTACTAGGGCTGACGAGCAGTACTTC
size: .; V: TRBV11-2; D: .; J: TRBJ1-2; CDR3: CASSLRGATGGYTF; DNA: TGTGCCAGCAGCTTAAGGGGGGCGACTGGAGGCTACACCTTC
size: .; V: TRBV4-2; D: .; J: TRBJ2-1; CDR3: CASSQESRHWGNEQFF; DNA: TGTGCCAGCAGCCAAGAAAGCCGACATTGGGGCAATGAGCAGTTCTTC
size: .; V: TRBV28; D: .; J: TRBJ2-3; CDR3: CASSLRGAGRVSTDTQYF; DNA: TGTGCCAGCAGTTTACGTGGGGCAGGGCGGGTGAGCACAGATACGCAGTATTTT
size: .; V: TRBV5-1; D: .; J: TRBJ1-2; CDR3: CASSLAGGYGYTF; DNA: TGCGCCAGCAGCTTGGCCGGGGGATATGGCTACACCTTC
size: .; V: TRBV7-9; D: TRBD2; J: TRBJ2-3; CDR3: CASSPGLAGPDTQYF; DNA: TGTGCCAGCAGCCCGGGACTAGCGGGACCCGATACGCAGTATTTT